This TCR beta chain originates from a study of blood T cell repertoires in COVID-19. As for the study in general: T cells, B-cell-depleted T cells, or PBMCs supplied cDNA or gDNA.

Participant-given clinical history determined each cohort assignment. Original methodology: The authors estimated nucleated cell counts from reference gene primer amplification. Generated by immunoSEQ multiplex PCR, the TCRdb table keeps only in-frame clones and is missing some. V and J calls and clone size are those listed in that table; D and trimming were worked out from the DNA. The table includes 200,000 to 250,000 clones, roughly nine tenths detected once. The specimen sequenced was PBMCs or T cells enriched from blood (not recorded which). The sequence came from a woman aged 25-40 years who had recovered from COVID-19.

Here the CDR3 reads CASSSTGTATNSPLHF. In nucleotides, the CDR3 is TGTGCCAGCAGTTCAACCGGGACAGCCACAAATTCACCCCTCCACTTT. V usage is TRBV6-5 and J usage is TRBJ1-6; 7 bases are shared with TRBD1. Germline CDR1 reads MNHEY; CDR2 reads SVGAGI. The CDR3 extends over 16 amino acids. V lost 4 bases and J lost 7; bases outside the gene matches: 10.